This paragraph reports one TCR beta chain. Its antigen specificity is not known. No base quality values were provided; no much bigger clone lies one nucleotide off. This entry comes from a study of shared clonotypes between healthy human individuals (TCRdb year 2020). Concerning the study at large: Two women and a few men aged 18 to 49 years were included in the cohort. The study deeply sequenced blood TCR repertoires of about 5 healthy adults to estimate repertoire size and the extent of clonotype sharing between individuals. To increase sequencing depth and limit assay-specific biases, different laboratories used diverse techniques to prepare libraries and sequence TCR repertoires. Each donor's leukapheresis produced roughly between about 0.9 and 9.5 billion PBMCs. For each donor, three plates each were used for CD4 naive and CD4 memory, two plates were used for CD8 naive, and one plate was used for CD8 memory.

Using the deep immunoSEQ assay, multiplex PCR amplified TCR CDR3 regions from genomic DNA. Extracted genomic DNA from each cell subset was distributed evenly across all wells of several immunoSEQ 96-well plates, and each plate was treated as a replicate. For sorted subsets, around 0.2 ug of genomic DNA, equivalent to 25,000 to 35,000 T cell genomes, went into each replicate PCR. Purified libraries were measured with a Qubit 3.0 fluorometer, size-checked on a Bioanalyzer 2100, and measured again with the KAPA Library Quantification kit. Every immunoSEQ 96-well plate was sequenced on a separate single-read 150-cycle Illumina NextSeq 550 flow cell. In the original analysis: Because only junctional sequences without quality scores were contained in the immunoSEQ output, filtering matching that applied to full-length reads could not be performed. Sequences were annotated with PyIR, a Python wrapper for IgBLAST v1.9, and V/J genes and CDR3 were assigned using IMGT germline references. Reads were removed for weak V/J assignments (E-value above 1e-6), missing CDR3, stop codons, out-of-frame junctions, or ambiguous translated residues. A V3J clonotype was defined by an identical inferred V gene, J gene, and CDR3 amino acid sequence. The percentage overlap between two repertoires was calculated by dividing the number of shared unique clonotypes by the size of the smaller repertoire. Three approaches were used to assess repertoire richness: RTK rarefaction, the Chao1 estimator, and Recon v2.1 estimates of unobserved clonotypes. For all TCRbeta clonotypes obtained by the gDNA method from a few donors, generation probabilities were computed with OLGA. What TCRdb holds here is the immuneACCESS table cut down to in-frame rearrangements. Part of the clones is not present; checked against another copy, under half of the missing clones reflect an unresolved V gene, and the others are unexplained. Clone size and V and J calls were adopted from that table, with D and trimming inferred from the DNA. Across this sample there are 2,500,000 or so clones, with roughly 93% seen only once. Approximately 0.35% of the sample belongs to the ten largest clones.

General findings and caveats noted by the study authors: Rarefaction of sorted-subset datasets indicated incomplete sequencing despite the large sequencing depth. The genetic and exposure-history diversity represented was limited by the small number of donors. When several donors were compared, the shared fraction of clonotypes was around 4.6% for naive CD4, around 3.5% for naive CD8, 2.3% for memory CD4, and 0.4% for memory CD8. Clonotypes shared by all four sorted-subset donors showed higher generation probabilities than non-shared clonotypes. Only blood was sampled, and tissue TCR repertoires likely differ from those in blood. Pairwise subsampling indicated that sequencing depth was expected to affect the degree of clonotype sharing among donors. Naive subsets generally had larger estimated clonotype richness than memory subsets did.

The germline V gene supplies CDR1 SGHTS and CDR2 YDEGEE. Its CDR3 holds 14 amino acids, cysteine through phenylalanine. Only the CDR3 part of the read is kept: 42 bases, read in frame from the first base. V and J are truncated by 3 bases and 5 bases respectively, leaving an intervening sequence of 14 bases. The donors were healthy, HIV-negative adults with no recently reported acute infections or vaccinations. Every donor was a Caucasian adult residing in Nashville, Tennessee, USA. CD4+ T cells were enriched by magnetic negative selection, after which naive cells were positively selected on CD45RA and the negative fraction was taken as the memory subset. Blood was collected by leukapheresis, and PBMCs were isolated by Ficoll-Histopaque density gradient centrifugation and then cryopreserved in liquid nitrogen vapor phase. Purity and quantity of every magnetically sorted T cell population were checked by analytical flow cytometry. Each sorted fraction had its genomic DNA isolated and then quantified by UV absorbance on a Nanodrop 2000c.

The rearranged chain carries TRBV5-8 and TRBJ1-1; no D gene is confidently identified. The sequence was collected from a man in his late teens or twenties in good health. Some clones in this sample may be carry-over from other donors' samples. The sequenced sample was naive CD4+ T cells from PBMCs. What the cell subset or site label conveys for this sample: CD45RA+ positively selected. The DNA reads TGTGCCAGCAGCTCCTACGCTAGGTATACTGAAGCTTTCTTT. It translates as CASSSYARYTEAFF.